The next 26 T cell receptor beta chains were all read from a single sample in a study of OX40 agonist ivuxolimab in advanced cancers. Produced via immunoSEQ multiplex PCR; TCRdb's table is partial and in-frame only. The data contain 34,000 or so clones, about four fifths of them singletons. The sequencing used CD4+ or CD8+ T cells sorted from blood, collected in a trial of the OX40 agonist ivuxolimab. These receptors all stem from an adult with an advanced solid tumor such as melanoma, head and neck, liver or kidney cancer.

This chain links TRBV7-9 with TRBJ1-2; D might be TRBD1 (5 bases). The CDR3 consists of 14 residues. From germline, CDR1 is SEHNR and CDR2 FQNEAQ (reference sequence). V shed 1 base and J shed 2 bases, with 8 bases lying between them. CDR3 in amino acids: CASSLERQNYGYTF. The CDR3 DNA is TGTGCCAGCAGCTTAGAAAGACAGAACTATGGCTACACCTTC.

The J gene is TRBJ2-7, the V gene TRBV7-9; 14 nucleotides agree with TRBD2. The CDR3 consists of 17 residues. The junction had 12 bases not matched to a gene; V was cut back by 4 bases and J by 7 bases. CDR1 is SEHNR, CDR2 FQNEAQ, per germline (reference sequence). Written as DNA, the CDR3 is TGTGCCAGCAGCTCAGTCTGGGGACTAGCGGGGGTCCGTGAGCAGTACTTC. Translation gives CASSSVWGLAGVREQYF.

The chain employs TRBV2 and TRBJ1-2; D is ambiguous. The CDR3 consists of 14 residues. Germline V gives CDR1 SNHLY, CDR2 FYNNEI. Trimming removed 2 bases from V and 2 bases from J, with 9 bases in between. CDR3 in amino acids: CASSETVINYGYTF. In DNA form, the CDR3 reads TGTGCCAGCAGTGAAACAGTCATCAACTATGGCTACACCTTC.

V usage is TRBV5-1 and J usage is TRBJ2-1, with TRBD2 matching 7 bases. CDR3 length: 15 amino acids. Germline loops: CDR1 SGHRS, CDR2 YFSETQ. Unmatched junction bases numbered 6, after V lost 2 bases and J lost 4 bases. CDR3 region: CASSFYEREYNEQFF. CDR3 nucleotides: TGCGCCAGCAGCTTCTACGAGCGGGAATACAATGAGCAGTTCTTC.

This clone showed up just once. The chain joins TRBV7-3 to TRBJ2-1; 9 bases are a match to TRBD2. V lost 3 bases and J lost 6; bases outside the gene matches: 9. The CDR3 contains 16 residues. From germline, CDR1 is SGHTA and CDR2 FQGTGA. The CDR3 region has the DNA TGTGCCAGCAGCTTCTTTGGCGGGAGGGTTGGCAATGAGCAGTTCTTC. It codes for CASSFFGGRVGNEQFF.

This sequence joins TRBV5-5 and TRBJ2-7, with D uncertain. Trimming removed 0 bases at V and 4 bases at J, with 2 bases between. Germline lookup yields CDR1 SGHKS and CDR2 YYEKEE (reference sequence). The CDR3 loop spans 11 amino acids. The CDR3 DNA is TGTGCCAGCAGCTTGGGGTACGAGCAGTACTTC. Its protein product is CASSLGYEQYF.

The V and J genes are TRBV5-1 and TRBJ1-1, with D unclear. V shed 0 bases and J shed 4 bases, with 10 bases lying between them. This CDR3 has 14 residues. Germline V gene data show CDR1 as SGHRS and CDR2 as YFSETQ. The CDR3 region is CASSLASGITEAFF. The CDR3 DNA reads as TGCGCCAGCAGCTTGGCGTCTGGGATCACTGAAGCTTTCTTT.

The DNA for the CDR3 is TGTGCCAGTCAGGTCCTAGACAGGATCAATCAGCCCCAGCATTTT. Protein: CASQVLDRINQPQHF. The chain is built from TRBV28 and TRBJ1-5; D might be TRBD1 (6 bases). This CDR3 comprises 15 residues. With 9 bases removed from V and 3 bases from J, the gap between germline ends came to 18 bases. Germline V gene data show CDR1 as MDHEN and CDR2 as SYDVKM.

V is TRBV7-7 and J is TRBJ2-5; 12 bases align to TRBD2. The CDR3 spans 14 residues. Germline values: CDR1 SSHAT, CDR2 FNYEAQ (reference sequence). V lost 5 bases to trimming and J lost 5 bases; unmatched junction nucleotides: 3. The CDR3 nucleotides are TGTGCCAGCAGCCAAGGACTAGCGGGGGAGACCCAGTACTTC. Amino acids: CASSQGLAGETQYF.

The chain employs TRBV2 and TRBJ2-2, with a tentative D call TRBD1 (5 bases). V was pared by 7 bases and J by 4 bases, with 16 bases between. CDR3 length: 15 residues. Germline V gene sequence: CDR1 SNHLY, CDR2 FYNNEI. CDR3 loop: CASMGQFSGTGELFF. The CDR3 DNA is TGTGCCAGCATGGGGCAGTTCTCGGGCACCGGGGAGCTGTTTTTT.

The chain carries TRBV6-5 and TRBJ2-1; D gene uncertain. Germline lookup yields CDR1 MNHEY and CDR2 SVGAGI. V dropped 6 bases and J dropped 4 bases, with 4 bases sitting between them. This CDR3 contains 11 residues. The CDR3 sequence is CASRQYNEQFF. Written as DNA, the CDR3 is TGTGCCAGCAGACAGTACAATGAGCAGTTCTTC.

This chain connects TRBV5-3 to TRBJ1-5, with D possibly being TRBD1 (5 bases). TRBV5-3 counts as an open reading frame of uncertain function. This CDR3 has 15 residues. V lost 5 bases and J 0 bases, leaving 12 bases between the germline ends. For the CDR3, the DNA is TGTGCCAGAAGGGTGGACAACAATAGCAATCAGCCCCAGCATTTT. This codes for CARRVDNNSNQPQHF.

The chain employs TRBV7-2 and TRBJ2-6; no clear D gene. The V and J ends lost 7 bases and 4 bases respectively, with 14 bases between them. CDR1 SGHTA and CDR2 FQGNSA come from the germline V gene. The CDR3 contains 15 residues. CDR3: CASTSPAGGANVLTF. The CDR3 DNA sequence: TGTGCCAGCACCTCACCCGCCGGGGGGGCCAACGTCCTGACTTTC.

The chain is built from TRBV2 and TRBJ1-1; D call uncertain. CDR1 and CDR2 (germline): SNHLY, FYNNEI. The CDR3 is made up of 13 amino acids. V lost 10 bases, J lost 3 bases, and 15 bases lay in between. The CDR3 DNA reads as TGTGCCACCTCGTGGGGTATCTACACTGAAGCTTTCTTT. Residues: CATSWGIYTEAFF.

This chain connects TRBV7-9 to TRBJ2-7, with TRBD1 as a possible D gene (6 bases). This CDR3 region has 17 residues. The V and J ends lost 1 base and 0 bases respectively, with 16 bases between them. Per germline, CDR1 SEHNR and CDR2 FQNEAQ (reference sequence). In DNA form, the CDR3 reads TGTGCCAGCAGCTTAGGGACAGCCACAATTAGCTCCTACGAGCAGTACTTC. The encoded protein is CASSLGTATISSYEQYF. The complete variable domain, with remaining parts taken from reference TRBV7-9 and TRBJ2-7, reads DTGVSQNPRHKITKRGQNVTFRCDPISEHNRLYWYRQTLGQGPEFLTYFQNEAQLEKSRLLSDRFSAERPKGSFSTLEIQRTEQGDSAMYLCASSLGTATISSYEQYFGPGTRLTVT.

The chain combines TRBV2 with TRBJ2-5; 7 bases agree with TRBD2. Germline values: CDR1 SNHLY, CDR2 FYNNEI. V was clipped by 8 bases and J by 4 bases; unmatched bases: 7. The CDR3 covers 13 residues. CDR3 sequence: CASAGTGGETQYF. The CDR3 DNA is TGTGCCAGCGCCGGGACGGGAGGAGAGACCCAGTACTTC.

This chain uses TRBV5-1 with TRBJ1-4, with 7 positions matching TRBD1. The CDR3 extends over 14 amino acids. V trimming: 2 bases; J trimming: 9 bases; junction bases outside the gene matches: 7. Germline-derived CDR1 and CDR2 are SGHRS and YFSETQ. The CDR3 DNA sequence: TGCGCCAGCAGCTTAACGACAGGGTTCCAAAAACTGTTTTTT. It codes for CASSLTTGFQKLFF.

CDR3 region: CATSRGGRDRGAKGYTF. As DNA, the CDR3 is TGTGCCACCAGCAGGGGGGGCCGGGACCGAGGAGCGAAAGGCTACACCTTC. This chain links TRBV15 with TRBJ1-2; D is possibly TRBD1 (6 bases). In germline, CDR1 is LNHNV, CDR2 YYDKDF (reference sequence). This CDR3 has 17 residues. Trimming cost V 3 bases and J 8 bases, with 25 bases left between them.

The chain uses TRBV5-4 and TRBJ2-7; 10 bases match TRBD1. The CDR3 totals 15 residues. Germline trimming cut 1 base from V and 5 bases from J; bases unmatched to any gene: 6. CDR1 SGHNT and CDR2 YYREEE come from the germline V gene (reference sequence). CDR3 in amino acids: CASSLRDRGGNEQYF. DNA of the CDR3: TGTGCCAGCAGCTTGCGGGACAGGGGTGGAAACGAGCAGTACTTC.

The genes are TRBV5-1 and TRBJ2-1, with 9 positions matching TRBD1. Germline values: CDR1 SGHRS, CDR2 YFSETQ. CDR3 length: 14 residues. The trim removed 4 bases at V and 6 bases at J, leaving 5 bases unmatched. This chain's CDR3 is CASSKGQGVNEQFF. The CDR3 DNA follows: TGCGCCAGCAGCAAGGGACAGGGAGTCAATGAGCAGTTCTTC.

The chain joins TRBV20-1 to TRBJ1-2; no firm D call. The germline CDR1 and CDR2 sequences are DFQATT and SNEGSKA (reference sequence). The CDR3 covers 11 residues. Between the trimmed V and J ends, which lost 5 bases and 3 bases, there was a span of 7 bases. The CDR3 spells CSAYKDYGYTF. Here the CDR3 DNA reads TGCAGTGCTTATAAGGACTATGGCTACACCTTC.

This chain uses TRBV28 with TRBJ1-6, with D possibly being TRBD1 (5 bases). Looked up from germline, CDR1 is MDHEN and CDR2 is SYDVKM. The CDR3 is 15 amino acids. Trimming removed 7 bases from V and 0 bases from J, with 10 bases in between. In DNA, the CDR3 is TGTGCCAGCATTTGGGGGAGCTCCTATAATTCACCCCTCCACTTT. Translation gives CASIWGSSYNSPLHF.

The chain combines TRBV9 with TRBJ2-7; no definite D call. Deletions cut 0 bases from V and 3 bases from J, with 7 bases between. Germline CDR1 SGDLS, CDR2 YYNGEE. This CDR3 comprises 13 residues. This CDR3 is CASSVGGNYEQYF. The DNA for the CDR3 is TGTGCCAGCAGCGTAGGTGGAAACTACGAGCAGTACTTC.

The chain links TRBV9 to TRBJ2-2; D is uncertain. V gave up 0 bases and J gave up 1 base, with 7 bases separating them. Per germline, CDR1 SGDLS and CDR2 YYNGEE. The CDR3 spans 15 residues. Written as DNA, the CDR3 is TGTGCCAGCAGCGTAGGAGGTGGGAACACCGGGGAGCTGTTTTTT. Its protein is CASSVGGGNTGELFF.

The rearrangement links TRBV6-6 to TRBJ2-1; the D is unclear. Looked up from germline, CDR1 is MNHNY and CDR2 is SVGAGI (reference sequence). CDR3 size: 12 residues. Trimming took off 6 bases at V and 1 base at J, with 4 bases between the two ends. Here the CDR3 DNA reads TGTGCCAGCAGGAGGTCCTACAATGAGCAGTTCTTC. Translated, it gives CASRRSYNEQFF.

V and J are TRBV7-9 and TRBJ2-2, with D possibly matching TRBD1 (6 bases). The V end was cut by 5 bases, the J end by 2 bases, with 9 bases between. The CDR3 is 14 amino acids. In germline, CDR1 is SEHNR, CDR2 FQNEAQ (reference sequence). The CDR3 is CASSQDSNTGELFF. CDR3 sequence (DNA): TGTGCCAGCAGCCAGGACAGTAACACCGGGGAGCTGTTTTTT.